This record looks at one T cell receptor beta chain sequence and its context. Antigen unknown. This sequence may be a read error, since a much larger clone differs from it by one base. This specimen comes from a study of T cells in Graves' hyperthyroidism and ophthalmopathy. Whole-study findings and limits: Among thyroid clonotypes expanded above 0.001, most also appeared in blood.

Germline V gives CDR1 LNHNV, CDR2 YYDKDF (reference sequence). This CDR3 contains 17 residues. Trimming left V 2 bases short and J 5 bases short, with 18 bases between. Regions amplified from RNA transcripts were the TCR beta CDR3 regions. TCR CDR3 regions were first amplified by RT-PCR with HTBI primers. TCRdb analysed the multiplex PCR reads with MiXCR anew, one entry per CDR3 protein. The table has hundreds of thousands of distinct CDR3 sequences, around 46% seen once. Hyperthyroidism of Graves' type that showed no ophthalmopathy progression within 18 months was stable. It was uncontrolled infection, other autoimmune disease, pregnancy or lactation that excluded patients.

The chain carries TRBV15 and TRBJ2-2; weak D call: TRBD2 (5 bases). Material: peripheral blood or thyroid tissue (not recorded which). The receptor comes from a woman aged 18-29 years with Graves' hyperthyroidism. CDR3 sequence: CATSRSRRQAGTGELFF. The CDR3 coding sequence is TGTGCCACCAGCAGATCGAGGAGGCAGGCTGGAACCGGGGAGCTGTTTTTT.